These 20 T cell receptor beta chains share one sample of origin, sequenced in a study of molecular identifiers for immune sequencing clone quantification. TCRdb independently ran MiXCR on the PCR reads; one entry per CDR3 protein. The sample contains 23,000 or so distinct CDR3 sequences, roughly 15% of which appear only once. Material for sequencing was naive CD8+ T cells from blood, with Jurkat cell RNA spiked in. Subset in this sample: FACS-sorted CD8+CD4-CCR7+CD45RA+ naive T cells. The source of these receptors is a human donor in good health. Some libraries in this study had Jurkat cell RNA spiked in.

In its sample, this clonotype is medium-sized. The genes are TRBV4-3 and TRBJ1-1; D is unresolved. Germline V gene sequence: CDR1 LGHNA, CDR2 YSLEER. The CDR3 is made up of 14 amino acids. Trimming took 1 base from V and 0 from J, leaving 6 bases between them. In DNA form, the CDR3 reads TGCGCCAGCAGCCAAGTTAGTATGAACACTGAAGCTTTCTTT. It yields the protein CASSQVSMNTEAFF.

This clonotype showed up many times. V and J are TRBV20-1 and TRBJ2-2, with TRBD1 matching over 7 bases. The CDR3 totals 13 residues. CDR1 DFQATT and CDR2 SNEGSKA come from the germline V gene (reference sequence). The trim removed 4 bases at V and 5 bases at J, leaving 4 bases unmatched. CDR3: CSAIEGATGELFF. As DNA, the CDR3 is TGCAGTGCTATAGAGGGGGCAACCGGGGAGCTGTTTTTT.

This clonotype was counted between two and nine times. The V call is TRBV13, the J call TRBJ2-3; no firm D call. The CDR3 consists of 15 residues. V was cut by 0 bases and J by 1 base, with 8 bases left in between. CDR1 and CDR2 (germline): PRHDT, FYEKMQ (reference sequence). In DNA form, the CDR3 reads TGTGCCAGCAGCTTAGGGGCGGAAGGCACAGATACGCAGTATTTT. Amino acid sequence: CASSLGAEGTDTQYF.

This clonotype was picked up many times. CDR3: CSVVGNEQYF. The CDR3, as DNA: TGCAGCGTTGTAGGGAACGAGCAGTACTTC. The chain uses TRBV29-1 and TRBJ2-7; D is uncertain. Germline-derived CDR1 and CDR2 are SQVTM and ANQGSEA. This CDR3 has 10 residues. The V end lost 4 bases, the J end lost 5 bases, and 6 bases lay between the germline ends.

In its sample, this clonotype was seen many times. The chain uses TRBV27 and TRBJ2-3; 8 nucleotides align to TRBD1. V lost 5 bases, J lost 0 bases, and 13 bases stayed unmatched. The CDR3 has 18 amino acids. Germline V lookup: CDR1 MNHEY, CDR2 SMNVEV (reference sequence). The CDR3 region has the DNA TGTGCCAGCAGTCCCCTGGGCCCCACAGGGGGGAGCACAGATACGCAGTATTTT. The encoded protein is CASSPLGPTGGSTDTQYF.

This clonotype was detected many times. V and J are TRBV12-3 or TRBV12-4 and TRBJ2-3; D is perhaps TRBD1 (5 bases). The germline V and J ends were trimmed by 5 bases and 1 base, with 10 bases remaining between them. This CDR3 region has 14 residues. The DNA of the CDR3 is TGTGCCAGCAGTGATGGACAAGGCACAGATACGCAGTATTTT. Its translation: CASSDGQGTDTQYF.

This clonotype came up many times. J is TRBJ2-3 and V is TRBV7-3; D may correspond to TRBD1 or TRBD2 (5 bases each). This CDR3 region has 15 residues. Germline lookup yields CDR1 SGHTA and CDR2 FQGTGA. The V end was cut by 5 bases, the J end by 6 bases, with 18 bases between. CDR3 bases: TGTGCCAGCAGCCTCAACGGGACCCCCCTCGATACGCAGTATTTT. Protein product: CASSLNGTPLDTQYF.

This clonotype was counted at least ten times. The rearrangement uses TRBV11-2 and TRBJ1-1; D unresolved. The CDR3 covers 13 residues. Germline assignment: CDR1 SGHAT and CDR2 FQNNGV. Trimming left V 3 bases short and J 5 bases short, with 10 bases between. DNA of the CDR3: TGTGCCAGCAGCTTCCGGGGTCCGACTGAAGCTTTCTTT. Protein sequence: CASSFRGPTEAFF.

By proportion, this clonotype is medium-sized. This chain connects TRBV29-1 to TRBJ2-3; TRBD2 matches at 11 bases. The J segment lost 5 bases and the V segment lost 3 bases, leaving 7 bases of the junction unmatched. The CDR3 runs 15 residues. Germline CDR1 and CDR2: SQVTM and ANQGSEA. The CDR3 here is CSVERSGRAGDTQYF. DNA of the CDR3: TGCAGCGTTGAGCGTAGCGGGAGGGCCGGAGATACGCAGTATTTT.

This clonotype turned up a few times. CDR3 sequence: CATGTMKNIQYF. CDR3 DNA: TGTGCCACCGGGACAATGAAAAACATTCAGTACTTC. The chain carries TRBV10-3 and TRBJ2-4, with D possibly TRBD1 on 6 matching bases. The germline CDR1 and CDR2 sequences are ENHRY and SYGVKD. The V end lost 10 bases, the J end lost 4 bases, and 11 bases lay between the germline ends. The CDR3 extends over 12 amino acids.

The table lists this clonotype with many counts. V gene TRBV28 combines with J gene TRBJ1-5; D is ambiguous. V was shortened by 6 bases and J by 0 bases, with 15 bases between the two germline ends. Germline V lookup: CDR1 MDHEN, CDR2 SYDVKM. This CDR3 has 16 residues. The CDR3 nucleotides read TGTGCCAGCAGCAGTCCAGGTGCCTATAGCAATCAGCCCCAGCATTTT. It is translated as CASSSPGAYSNQPQHF. Supplemented by reference TRBV28 and TRBJ1-5, the full variable domain reads DVKVTQSSRYLVKRTGEKVFLECVQDMDHENMFWYRQDPGLGLRLIYFSYDVKMKEKGDIPEGYSVSREKKERFSLILESASTNQTSMYLCASSSPGAYSNQPQHFGDGTRLSIL.

By sample share, this clonotype is medium-sized. The CDR3 coding sequence is TGTGCCAGCAGCTTAGGCCCTCCCGACGAGCAGTACTTC. It codes for CASSLGPPDEQYF. The V gene is TRBV7-2, the J gene TRBJ2-7, with unresolved D. The ends were cut back, 1 base at V and 5 bases at J, with 9 bases in the middle. Looked up from germline, CDR1 is SGHTA and CDR2 is FQGNSA. The length of the CDR3 is 13 residues.

A remark on this clonotype: A much larger clone is a single base away; this may be a read error. The chain has TRBV19 and TRBJ2-7; 9 bases agree with TRBD1. CDR1 LNHDA and CDR2 SQIVND come from the germline V gene (reference sequence). This CDR3 has 13 amino acids. The CDR3 nucleotides read TGTGCCAGTAGGGACAGGGGCGCCTACGAGCGGTACTTC. Translating gives CASRDRGAYERYF. Variable domain in full (rest from reference TRBV19 and TRBJ2-7): DGGITQSPKYLFRKEGQNVTLSCEQNLNHDAMYWYRQDPGQGLRLIYYSQIVNDFQKGDIAEGYSVSREKKESFPLTVTSAQKNPTAFYLCASRDRGAYERYFGPGTRLTVT.

This clonotype was picked up many times. This chain joins TRBV6-5 and TRBJ2-2; D perhaps matches TRBD2 (5 bases). With 0 bases removed from V and 3 bases from J, the gap between germline ends came to 17 bases. The V gene's germline CDR1 is MNHEY and CDR2 SVGAGI. The CDR3 is 18 amino acids. In DNA form, the CDR3 reads TGTGCCAGCAGTTACTCGGGAGTGGCGGTGGGCTACACCGGGGAGCTGTTTTTT. Translated: CASSYSGVAVGYTGELFF.

Points on this clonotype: Possible read error: a much larger clone is one base away. The CDR3 spells CASSEFRVDQPLHF. CDR3 DNA sequence: TGTGCCAGCAGTGAATTTCGGGTTGATCAGCCCCTGCATTTT. The rearrangement joins TRBV2 to TRBJ1-5; D is ambiguous. CDR3 length: 14 amino acids. The germline V gene encodes CDR1 SNHLY and CDR2 FYNNEI.

This clonotype was detected once. A much larger clone lies a single base off, so this may be a read error. The chain couples TRBV12-3 or TRBV12-4 to TRBJ2-1; D gene uncertain. V was cut by 11 bases and J by 4 bases, with 21 bases left in between. This CDR3 has 15 amino acids. CDR3 sequence (DNA): TGTGCCGGCACCCCACTCGGTGGCAGGTACAATGAGCAGTTCTTC. It is translated as CAGTPLGGRYNEQFF.

This clonotype was found a few times. A much larger clone is a single base away; this may be a read error. V is TRBV19 and J is TRBJ2-7; D may be TRBD2 (5 bases). Trimming removed 8 bases at V and 3 bases at J, with 8 bases between. Germline V gene lookup returns CDR1 LNHDA and CDR2 SQIVND (reference sequence). The CDR3 covers 11 residues. CDR3 protein: CASGRGYEQYF. For the CDR3, the DNA is TGTGCCAGTGGACGGGGCTACGAGCAGTACTTC. The complete variable domain, with remaining parts taken from reference TRBV19 and TRBJ2-7, reads DGGITQSPKYLFRKEGQNVTLSCEQNLNHDAMYWYRQDPGQGLRLIYYSQIVNDFQKGDIAEGYSVSREKKESFPLTVTSAQKNPTAFYLCASGRGYEQYFGPGTRLTVT.

This clonotype was seen many times. This chain connects TRBV4-3 to TRBJ2-3; D tentatively reads TRBD1 or TRBD2 (6 bases each). The germline V gene encodes CDR1 LGHNA and CDR2 YSLEER. This CDR3 spans 16 amino acids. The V end was cut by 1 base, the J end by 5 bases, with 16 bases between. CDR3 amino acids: CASSQVGGIEEDTQYF. The CDR3 DNA reads TGCGCCAGCAGCCAAGTAGGGGGGATCGAAGAAGATACGCAGTATTTT.

The rearrangement links TRBV7-2 to TRBJ2-7; TRBD2 aligns across 14 bases. V shed 6 bases, J shed 4 bases, and the junction held 5 bases outside the gene matches. CDR1 is SGHTA, CDR2 FQGNSA, per germline. The CDR3 contains 15 residues. CDR3 nucleotides: TGTGCCAGCAGGACTAGCGGGGGGGCCCCGTACGAGCAGTACTTC. Protein sequence: CASRTSGGAPYEQYF.

Points on this clonotype: A much larger clone is a single base away; this may be a read error. The V call is TRBV30, the J call TRBJ1-3; D gene ambiguous. The germline V gene encodes CDR1 GTSNPN and CDR2 SVGIG (reference sequence). The CDR3 consists of 13 residues. The CDR3: CAWSAASRNTIYF. CDR3 bases: TGTGCCTGGAGTGCGGCCTCTAGAAACACCATATATTTT.